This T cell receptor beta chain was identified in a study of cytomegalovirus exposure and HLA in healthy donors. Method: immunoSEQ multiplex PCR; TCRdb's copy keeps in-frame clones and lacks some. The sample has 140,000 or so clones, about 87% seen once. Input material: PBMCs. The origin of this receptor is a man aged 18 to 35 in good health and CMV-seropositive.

As DNA, the CDR3 is TGTGCCAGCAGTTACTCCAGCGGGAGGGTTTACAATGAGCAGTTCTTC. It is translated as CASSYSSGRVYNEQFF. The genes are TRBV6-5 and TRBJ2-1; 10 nucleotides line up with TRBD2. V gave up 0 bases and J gave up 4 bases; unmatched junction bases: 3. The CDR3 has 16 residues. The germline V gene has CDR1 MNHEY and CDR2 SVGAGI.